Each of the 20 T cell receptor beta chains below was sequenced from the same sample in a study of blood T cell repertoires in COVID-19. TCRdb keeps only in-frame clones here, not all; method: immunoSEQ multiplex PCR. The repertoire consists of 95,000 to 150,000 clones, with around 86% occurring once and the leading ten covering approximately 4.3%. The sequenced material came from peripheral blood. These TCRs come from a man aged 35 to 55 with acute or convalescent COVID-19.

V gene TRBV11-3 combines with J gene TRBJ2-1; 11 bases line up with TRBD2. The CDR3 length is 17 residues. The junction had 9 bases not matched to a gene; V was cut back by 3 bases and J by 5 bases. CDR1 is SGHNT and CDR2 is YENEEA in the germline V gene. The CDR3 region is CASSFVATSGAHNEQFF. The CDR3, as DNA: TGTGCCAGCAGCTTCGTGGCGACTAGCGGGGCACACAATGAGCAGTTCTTC.

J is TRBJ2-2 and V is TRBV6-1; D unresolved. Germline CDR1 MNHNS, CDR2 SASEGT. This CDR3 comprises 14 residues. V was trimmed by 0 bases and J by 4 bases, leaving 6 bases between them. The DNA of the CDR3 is TGTGCCAGCAGTGAAGCGCGGCCCACCGGGGAGCTGTTTTTT. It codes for CASSEARPTGELFF.

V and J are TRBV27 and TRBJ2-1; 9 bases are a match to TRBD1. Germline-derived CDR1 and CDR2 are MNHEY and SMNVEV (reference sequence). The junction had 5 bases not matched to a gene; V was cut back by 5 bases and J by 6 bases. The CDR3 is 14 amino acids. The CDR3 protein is CASSPRTGVNEQFF. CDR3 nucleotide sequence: TGTGCCAGCAGTCCCAGGACAGGGGTCAATGAGCAGTTCTTC.

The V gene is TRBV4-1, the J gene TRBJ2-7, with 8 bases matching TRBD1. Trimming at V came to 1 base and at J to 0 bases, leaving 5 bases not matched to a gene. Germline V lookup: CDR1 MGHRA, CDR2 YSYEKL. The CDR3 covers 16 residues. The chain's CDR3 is CASSQGTGLSSYEQYF. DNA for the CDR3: TGCGCCAGCAGCCAAGGGACAGGGCTTAGCTCCTACGAGCAGTACTTC.

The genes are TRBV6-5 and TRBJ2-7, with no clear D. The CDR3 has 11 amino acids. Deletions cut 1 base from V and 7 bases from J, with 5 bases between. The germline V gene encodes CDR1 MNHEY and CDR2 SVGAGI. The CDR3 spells CASSYYQEQYF. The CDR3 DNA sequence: TGTGCCAGCAGTTACTATCAGGAGCAGTACTTC.

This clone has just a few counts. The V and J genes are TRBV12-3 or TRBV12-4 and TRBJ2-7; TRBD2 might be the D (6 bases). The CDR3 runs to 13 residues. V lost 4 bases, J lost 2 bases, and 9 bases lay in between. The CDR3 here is CASSWGETYEQYF. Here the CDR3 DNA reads TGTGCCAGCAGTTGGGGGGAGACCTACGAGCAGTACTTC.

The CDR3: CASLPSGTGGVNHNSPLHF. The CDR3 DNA sequence: TGTGCCAGCCTACCTTCCGGGACAGGAGGGGTGAATCATAATTCACCCCTCCACTTT. The V gene is TRBV19, the J gene TRBJ1-6; 8 bases are a match to TRBD1. V shed 9 bases and J 5 bases; nucleotides not matched to a gene: 21. Germline lookup yields CDR1 LNHDA and CDR2 SQIVND (reference sequence). The CDR3 has 19 amino acids.

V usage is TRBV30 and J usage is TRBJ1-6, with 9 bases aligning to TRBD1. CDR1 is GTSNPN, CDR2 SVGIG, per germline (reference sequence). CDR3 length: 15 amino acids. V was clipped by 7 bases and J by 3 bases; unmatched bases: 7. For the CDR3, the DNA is TGTGCCTTTAAGGGACAGGGAAACTATAATTCACCCCTCCACTTT. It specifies CAFKGQGNYNSPLHF.

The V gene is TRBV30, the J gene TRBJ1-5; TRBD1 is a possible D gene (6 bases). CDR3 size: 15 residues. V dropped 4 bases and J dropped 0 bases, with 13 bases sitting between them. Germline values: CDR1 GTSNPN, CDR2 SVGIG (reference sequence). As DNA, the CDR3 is TGTGCCTGGACTAAACAGGGTTTTAGCAATCAGCCCCAGCATTTT. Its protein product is CAWTKQGFSNQPQHF.

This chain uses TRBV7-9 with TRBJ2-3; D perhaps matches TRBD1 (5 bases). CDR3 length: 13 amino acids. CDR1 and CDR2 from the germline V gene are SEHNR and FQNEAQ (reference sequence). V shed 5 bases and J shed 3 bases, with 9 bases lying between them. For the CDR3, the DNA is TGTGCCAGCAGCACAAGACAGACAGATACGCAGTATTTT. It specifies CASSTRQTDTQYF.

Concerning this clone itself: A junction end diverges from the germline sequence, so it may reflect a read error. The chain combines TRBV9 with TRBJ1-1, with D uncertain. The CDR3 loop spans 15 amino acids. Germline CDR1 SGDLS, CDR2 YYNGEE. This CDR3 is CASSDRPGGNAEAFF. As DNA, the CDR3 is TGTGCCAGCAGCGATCGACCCGGCGGGAACGCTGAAGCTTTCTTT. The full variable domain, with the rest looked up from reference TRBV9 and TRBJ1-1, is DSGVTQTPKHLITATGQRVTLRCSPRSGDLSVYWYQQSLDQGLQFLIQYYNGEERAKGNILERFSAQQFPDLHSELNLSSLELGDSALYFCASSDRPGGNAEAFFGQGTRLTVV.

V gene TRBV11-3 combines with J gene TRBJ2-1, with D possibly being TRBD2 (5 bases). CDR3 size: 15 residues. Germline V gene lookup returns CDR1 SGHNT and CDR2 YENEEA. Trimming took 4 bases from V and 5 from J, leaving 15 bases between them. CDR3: CASSSGGLLNNEQFF. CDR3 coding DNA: TGTGCCAGCAGCTCGGGCGGGCTCCTCAACAATGAGCAGTTCTTC.

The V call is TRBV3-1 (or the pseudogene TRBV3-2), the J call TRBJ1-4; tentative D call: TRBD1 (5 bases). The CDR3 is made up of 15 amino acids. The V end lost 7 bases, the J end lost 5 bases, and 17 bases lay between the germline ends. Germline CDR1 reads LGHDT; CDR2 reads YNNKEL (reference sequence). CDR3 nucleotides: TGTGCCAGCACGCCAAGGTCAGGGCCCAATGAAAAACTGTTTTTT. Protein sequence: CASTPRSGPNEKLFF.

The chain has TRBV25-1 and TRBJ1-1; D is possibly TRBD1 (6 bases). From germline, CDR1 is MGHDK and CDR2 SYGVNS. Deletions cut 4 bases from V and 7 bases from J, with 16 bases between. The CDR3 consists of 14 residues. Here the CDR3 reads CASSVAPGTSEAFF. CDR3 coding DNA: TGTGCCAGCAGTGTCGCGCCCGGGACAAGTGAAGCTTTCTTT.

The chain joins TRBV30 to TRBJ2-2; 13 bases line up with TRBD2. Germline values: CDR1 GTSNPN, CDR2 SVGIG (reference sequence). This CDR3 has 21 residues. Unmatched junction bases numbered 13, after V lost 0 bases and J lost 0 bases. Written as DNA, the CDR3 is TGTGCCTGGAGTGTATTTTTAAAGGGACTAGCGGGGATCGCGAACACCGGGGAGCTGTTTTTT. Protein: CAWSVFLKGLAGIANTGELFF.

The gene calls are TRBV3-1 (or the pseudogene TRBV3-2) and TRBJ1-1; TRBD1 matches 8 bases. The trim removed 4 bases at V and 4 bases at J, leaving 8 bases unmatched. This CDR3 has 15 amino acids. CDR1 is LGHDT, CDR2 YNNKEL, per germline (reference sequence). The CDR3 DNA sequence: TGTGCCAGCAGCCGACGACAGGGGAAGGGCACTGAAGCTTTCTTT. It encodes CASSRRQGKGTEAFF.

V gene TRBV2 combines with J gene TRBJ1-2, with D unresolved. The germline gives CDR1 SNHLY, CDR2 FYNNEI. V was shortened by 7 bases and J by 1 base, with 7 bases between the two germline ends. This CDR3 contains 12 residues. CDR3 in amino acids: CASNRHNYGYTF. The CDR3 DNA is TGTGCCAGCAACAGACATAACTATGGCTACACCTTC.

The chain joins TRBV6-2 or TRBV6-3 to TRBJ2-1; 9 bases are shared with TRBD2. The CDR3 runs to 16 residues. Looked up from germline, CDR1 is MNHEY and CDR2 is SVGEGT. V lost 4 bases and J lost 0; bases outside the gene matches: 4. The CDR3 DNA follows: TGTGCCAGCAGTTCAATTAGCGGGAGCTCCTACAATGAGCAGTTCTTC. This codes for CASSSISGSSYNEQFF.

CDR3 in DNA: TGTGCCAGCAGCTTGGGTGGGGCGAAACTCTTCGGTGAAGCTTTCTTT. It specifies CASSLGGAKLFGEAFF. The chain links TRBV5-6 to TRBJ1-1; perhaps TRBD1 as D (5 bases). The CDR3 covers 16 residues. Germline CDR1 SGHDT, CDR2 YYEEEE. V was pared by 0 bases and J by 7 bases, with 19 bases between. Variable domain in full (rest from reference TRBV5-6 and TRBJ1-1): DAGVTQSPTHLIKTRGQQVTLRCSPKSGHDTVSWYQQALGQGPQFIFQYYEEEERQRGNFPDRFSGHQFPNYSSELNVNALLLGDSALYLCASSLGGAKLFGEAFFGQGTRLTVV.

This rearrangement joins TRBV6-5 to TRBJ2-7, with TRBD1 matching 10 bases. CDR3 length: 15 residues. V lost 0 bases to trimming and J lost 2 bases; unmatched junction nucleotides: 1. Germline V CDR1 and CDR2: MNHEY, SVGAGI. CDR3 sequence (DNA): TGTGCCAGCAGTTACTCGGGACAGGGGACCTACGAGCAGTACTTC. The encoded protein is CASSYSGQGTYEQYF.